This T cell receptor (beta chain) was retrieved from a study of PD-1 blockade in classical Hodgkin lymphoma. The CDR3 spans 15 residues. CDR1 and CDR2 from the germline V gene are MGHDK and SYGVNS. Deletions cut 5 bases from V and 3 bases from J, with 13 bases between. Repertoires were generated with immunoSEQ multiplex PCR, while TCRdb's copy carries only in-frame clones and drops some. The profile shows 20,000 to 25,000 clones, less than 95% of them singletons. General study points: Reported findings placed baseline TCR diversity lower in newly diagnosed patients (compared with healthy donors).

Regarding this clone: What it recognizes is unknown.

Time point meaning: newly diagnosed, previously untreated cHL patient sample. Comparison used PBMCs from newly diagnosed, untreated classical Hodgkin lymphoma. This TCR came from a human donor with classical Hodgkin lymphoma. The chain combines TRBV25-1 with TRBJ1-4; D remains ambiguous. Source material: peripheral blood mononuclear cells (PBMCs). CDR3 protein: CASSSLGVANEKLFF. The CDR3 bases are TGTGCCAGCAGTTCTTTGGGAGTTGCTAATGAAAAACTGTTTTTT. Full variable domain (rest looked up from reference TRBV25-1 and TRBJ1-4): EADIYQTPRYLVIGTGKKITLECSQTMGHDKMYWYQQDPGMELHLIHYSYGVNSTEKGDLSSESTVSRIRTEHFPLTLESARPSHTSQYLCASSSLGVANEKLFFGSGTQLSVL.